The clone carrying this T cell receptor (beta chain) has more than one count but fewer than ten. Its target is unknown. These data come from a study of T cells in Graves' hyperthyroidism and ophthalmopathy. Study as a whole: Upon initial diagnosis and before any treatment, peripheral blood was collected. Study-wide results and limits: Blood shared most expanded thyroid clonotypes above 0.001. Ophthalmopathy was model-predicted a median about 6.9 months pre-onset.

Used for diagnoses were clinical symptoms, serum thyroxine and TRAb, thyroid ultrasound and orbital computed tomography. Researchers took RNA transcripts and amplified the TCR beta CDR3 regions from them. The TCR CDR3 first-round RT-PCR relied on the HTBI primer set. MiXCR, applied by TCRdb to the multiplex PCR reads, yields one record per CDR3 protein. Among 75,000 to 100,000 distinct CDR3 sequences listed, 51% were seen once. Germline CDR1 MGHDK, CDR2 SYGVNS. The V end lost 7 bases, the J end lost 3 bases, and 19 bases lay between the germline ends. The CDR3 is 16 amino acids. This chain uses TRBV25-1 with TRBJ1-3, with TRBD1 as a possible D gene (5 bases). The sample taken for sequencing was blood. The source of this sequence is a woman between 35 and 50 years old with Graves' hyperthyroidism. The CDR3 DNA follows: TGTGCCAGCAAGGTGGCAGGGCCCAGACTTGGAAACACCATATATTTT. It yields the protein CASKVAGPRLGNTIYF.